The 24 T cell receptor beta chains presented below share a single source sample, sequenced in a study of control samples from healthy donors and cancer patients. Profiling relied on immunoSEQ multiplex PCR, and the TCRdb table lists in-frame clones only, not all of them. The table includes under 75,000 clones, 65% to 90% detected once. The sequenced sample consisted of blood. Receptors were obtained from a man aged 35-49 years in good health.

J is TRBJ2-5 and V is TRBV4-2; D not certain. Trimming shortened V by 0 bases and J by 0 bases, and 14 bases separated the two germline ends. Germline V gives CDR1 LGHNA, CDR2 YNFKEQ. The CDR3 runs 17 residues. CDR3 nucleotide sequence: TGTGCCAGCAGCCAAGAGCTAGGGCATTCGTACCAAGAGACCCAGTACTTC. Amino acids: CASSQELGHSYQETQYF.

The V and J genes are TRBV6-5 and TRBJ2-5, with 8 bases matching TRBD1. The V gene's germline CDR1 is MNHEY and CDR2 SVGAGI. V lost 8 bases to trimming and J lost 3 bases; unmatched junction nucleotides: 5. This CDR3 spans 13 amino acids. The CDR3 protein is CASGAGGEETQYF. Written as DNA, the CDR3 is TGTGCCAGCGGGGCAGGGGGCGAAGAGACCCAGTACTTC.

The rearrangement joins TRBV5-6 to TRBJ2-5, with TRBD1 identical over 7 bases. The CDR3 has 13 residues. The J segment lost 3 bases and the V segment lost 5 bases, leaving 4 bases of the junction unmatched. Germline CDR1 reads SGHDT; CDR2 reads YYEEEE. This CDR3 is CASSRDSKETQYF. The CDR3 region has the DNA TGTGCCAGCAGTCGGGACAGCAAAGAGACCCAGTACTTC.

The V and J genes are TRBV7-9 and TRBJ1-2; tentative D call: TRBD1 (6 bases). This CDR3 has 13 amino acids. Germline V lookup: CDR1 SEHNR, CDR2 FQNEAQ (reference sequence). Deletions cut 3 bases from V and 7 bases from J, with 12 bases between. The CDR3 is CASSFRDNTGYTF. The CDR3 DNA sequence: TGTGCCAGCAGCTTCCGGGACAACACTGGCTACACCTTC.

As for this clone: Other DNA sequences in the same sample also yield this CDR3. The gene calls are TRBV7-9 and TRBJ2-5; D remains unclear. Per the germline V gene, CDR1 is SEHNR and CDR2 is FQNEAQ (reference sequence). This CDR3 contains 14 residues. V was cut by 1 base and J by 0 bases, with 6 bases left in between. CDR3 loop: CASSLDRYQETQYF. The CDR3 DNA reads TGTGCCAGCAGCTTAGATCGGTACCAAGAGACCCAGTACTTC. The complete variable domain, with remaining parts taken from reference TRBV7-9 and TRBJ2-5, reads DTGVSQNPRHKITKRGQNVTFRCDPISEHNRLYWYRQTLGQGPEFLTYFQNEAQLEKSRLLSDRFSAERPKGSFSTLEIQRTEQGDSAMYLCASSLDRYQETQYFGPGTRLLVL.

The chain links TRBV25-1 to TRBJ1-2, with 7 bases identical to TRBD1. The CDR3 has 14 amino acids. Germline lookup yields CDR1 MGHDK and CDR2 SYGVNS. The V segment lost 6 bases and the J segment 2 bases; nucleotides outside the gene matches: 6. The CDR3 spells CASRSTGQNYGYTF. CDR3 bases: TGTGCCAGCAGGTCTACGGGACAGAACTATGGCTACACCTTC.

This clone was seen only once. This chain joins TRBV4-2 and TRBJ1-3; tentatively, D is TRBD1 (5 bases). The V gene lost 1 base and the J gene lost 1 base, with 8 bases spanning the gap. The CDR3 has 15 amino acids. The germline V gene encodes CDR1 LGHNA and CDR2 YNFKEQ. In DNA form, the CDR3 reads TGTGCCAGCAGCCAAGTGGGGGGATCTGGAAACACCATATATTTT. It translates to CASSQVGGSGNTIYF.

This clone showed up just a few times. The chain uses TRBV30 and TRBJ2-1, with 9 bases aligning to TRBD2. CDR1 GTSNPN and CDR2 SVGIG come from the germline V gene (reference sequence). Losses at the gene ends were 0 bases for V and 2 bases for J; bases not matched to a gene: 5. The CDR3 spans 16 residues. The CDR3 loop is CAWSVWASGTYNEQFF. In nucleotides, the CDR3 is TGTGCCTGGAGTGTATGGGCTAGCGGGACCTACAATGAGCAGTTCTTC.

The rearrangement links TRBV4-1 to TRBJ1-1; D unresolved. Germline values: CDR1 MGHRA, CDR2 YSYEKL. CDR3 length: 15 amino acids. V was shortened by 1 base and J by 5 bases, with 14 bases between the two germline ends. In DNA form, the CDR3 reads TGCGCCAGCAGCCAAGCGGATTGGGAAAGTACTGAAGCTTTCTTT. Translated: CASSQADWESTEAFF.

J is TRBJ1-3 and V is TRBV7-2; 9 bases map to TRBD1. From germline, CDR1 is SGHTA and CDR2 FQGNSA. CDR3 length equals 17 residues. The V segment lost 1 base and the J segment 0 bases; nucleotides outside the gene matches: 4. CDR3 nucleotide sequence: TGTGCCAGCAGCTTAGGGGGACAGGGTCTCTCTGGAAACACCATATATTTT. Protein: CASSLGGQGLSGNTIYF.

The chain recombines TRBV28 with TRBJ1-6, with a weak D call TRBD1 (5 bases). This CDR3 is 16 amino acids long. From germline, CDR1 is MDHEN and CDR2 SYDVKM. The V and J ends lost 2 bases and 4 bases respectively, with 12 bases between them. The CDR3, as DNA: TGTGCCAGCAGTTTAAACCAGGGAACGTATAATTCACCCCTCCACTTT. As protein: CASSLNQGTYNSPLHF.

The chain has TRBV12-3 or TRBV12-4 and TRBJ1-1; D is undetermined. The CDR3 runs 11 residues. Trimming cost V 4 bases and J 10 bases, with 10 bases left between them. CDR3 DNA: TGTGCCAGCAGTTCCGGAATTGTAGCTTTCTTT. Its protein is CASSSGIVAFF.

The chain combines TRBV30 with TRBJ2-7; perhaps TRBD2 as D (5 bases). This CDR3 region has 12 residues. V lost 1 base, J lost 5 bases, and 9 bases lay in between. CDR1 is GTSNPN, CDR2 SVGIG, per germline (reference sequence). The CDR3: CAWSGVGDEQYF. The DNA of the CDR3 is TGTGCCTGGAGTGGAGTCGGGGACGAGCAGTACTTC.

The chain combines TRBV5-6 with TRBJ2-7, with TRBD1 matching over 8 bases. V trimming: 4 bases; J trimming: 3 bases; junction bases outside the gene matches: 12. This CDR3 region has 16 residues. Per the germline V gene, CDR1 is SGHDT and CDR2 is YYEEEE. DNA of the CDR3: TGTGCCAGCAGCCTTCAAGGGCAGGGGGCAATCTACGAGCAGTACTTC. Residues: CASSLQGQGAIYEQYF.

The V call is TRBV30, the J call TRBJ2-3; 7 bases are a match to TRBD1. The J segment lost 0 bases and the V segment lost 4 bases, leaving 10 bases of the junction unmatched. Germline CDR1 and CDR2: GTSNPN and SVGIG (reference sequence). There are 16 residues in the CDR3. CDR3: CAWTPTQGSSTDTQYF. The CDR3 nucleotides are TGTGCCTGGACACCCACACAGGGGTCAAGCACAGATACGCAGTATTTT.

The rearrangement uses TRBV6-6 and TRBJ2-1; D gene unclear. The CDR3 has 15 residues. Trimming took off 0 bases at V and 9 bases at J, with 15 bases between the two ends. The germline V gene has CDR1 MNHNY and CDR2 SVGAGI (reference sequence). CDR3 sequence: CASSYSIGWLSEQFF. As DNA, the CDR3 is TGTGCCAGCAGTTACTCGATTGGGTGGCTAAGTGAGCAGTTCTTC.

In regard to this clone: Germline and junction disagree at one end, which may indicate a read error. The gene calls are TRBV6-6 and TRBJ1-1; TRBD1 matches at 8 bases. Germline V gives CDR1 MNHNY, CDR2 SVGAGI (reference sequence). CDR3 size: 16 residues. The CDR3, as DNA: TGTGCCGGCAGTTTCGGACAGGGTTTCTCAGGCACTGAAGCTTTCTTT. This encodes CAGSFGQGFSGTEAFF.

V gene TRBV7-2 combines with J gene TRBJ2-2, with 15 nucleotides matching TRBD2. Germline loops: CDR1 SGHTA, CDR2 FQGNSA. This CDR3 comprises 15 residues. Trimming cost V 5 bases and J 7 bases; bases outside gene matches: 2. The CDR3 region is CASSAGLAGGGELFF. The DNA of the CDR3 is TGTGCCAGCAGCGCGGGACTAGCGGGGGGCGGGGAGCTGTTTTTT. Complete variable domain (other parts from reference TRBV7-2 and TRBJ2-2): GAGVSQSPSNKVTEKGKDVELRCDPISGHTALYWYRQSLGQGLEFLIYFQGNSAPDKSGLPSDRFSAERTGGSVSTLTIQRTQQEDSAVYLCASSAGLAGGGELFFGEGSRLTVL.

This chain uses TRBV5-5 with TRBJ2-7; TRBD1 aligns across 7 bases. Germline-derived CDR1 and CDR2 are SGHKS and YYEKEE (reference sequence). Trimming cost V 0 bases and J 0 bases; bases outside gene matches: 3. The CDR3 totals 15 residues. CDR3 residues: CASSLEGALSYEQYF. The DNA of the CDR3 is TGTGCCAGCAGCTTGGAGGGGGCACTCTCCTACGAGCAGTACTTC.

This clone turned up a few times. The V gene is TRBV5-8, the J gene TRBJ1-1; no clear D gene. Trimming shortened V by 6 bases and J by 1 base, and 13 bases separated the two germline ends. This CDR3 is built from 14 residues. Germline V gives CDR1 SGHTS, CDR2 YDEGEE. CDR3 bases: TGTGCCAGCACCCAACTTCCGAGGAACACTGAAGCTTTCTTT. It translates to CASTQLPRNTEAFF.

DNA of the CDR3: TGTGCCAGCAGTTACGAAGGACAGACTACTCGGGAGCAGTACTTC. Translated, it gives CASSYEGQTTREQYF. The J gene is TRBJ2-7, the V gene TRBV6-6, with a tentative D call TRBD1 (6 bases). Germline V gene sequence: CDR1 MNHNY, CDR2 SVGAGI (reference sequence). The CDR3 runs 15 residues. Deletions cut 2 bases from V and 7 bases from J, with 18 bases between.

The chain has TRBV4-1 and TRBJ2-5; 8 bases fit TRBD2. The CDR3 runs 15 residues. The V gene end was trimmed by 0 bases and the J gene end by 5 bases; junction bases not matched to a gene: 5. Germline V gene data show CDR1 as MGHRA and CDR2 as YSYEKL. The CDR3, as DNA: TGCGCCAGCAGCCAAGACCGGGGGGGCCGCGAGACCCAGTACTTC. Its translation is CASSQDRGGRETQYF.

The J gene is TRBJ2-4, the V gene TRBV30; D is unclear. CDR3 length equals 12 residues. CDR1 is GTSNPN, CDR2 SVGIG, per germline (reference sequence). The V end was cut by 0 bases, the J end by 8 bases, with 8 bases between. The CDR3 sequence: CAWSVFADIQYF. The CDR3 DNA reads TGTGCCTGGAGTGTATTCGCGGACATTCAGTACTTC. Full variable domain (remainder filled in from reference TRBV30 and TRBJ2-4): SQTIHQWPATLVQPVGSPLSLECTVEGTSNPNLYWYRQAAGRGLQLLFYSVGIGQISSEVPQNLSASRPQDRQFILSSKKLLLSDSGFYLCAWSVFADIQYFGAGTRLSVL.

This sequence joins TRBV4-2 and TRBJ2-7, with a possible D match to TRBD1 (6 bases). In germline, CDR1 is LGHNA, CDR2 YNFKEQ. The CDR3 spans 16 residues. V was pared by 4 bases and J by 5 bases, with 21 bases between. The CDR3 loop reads CASSREGGTLRNEQYF. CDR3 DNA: TGTGCCAGCAGCCGAGAAGGGGGTACCCTAAGGAACGAGCAGTACTTC.